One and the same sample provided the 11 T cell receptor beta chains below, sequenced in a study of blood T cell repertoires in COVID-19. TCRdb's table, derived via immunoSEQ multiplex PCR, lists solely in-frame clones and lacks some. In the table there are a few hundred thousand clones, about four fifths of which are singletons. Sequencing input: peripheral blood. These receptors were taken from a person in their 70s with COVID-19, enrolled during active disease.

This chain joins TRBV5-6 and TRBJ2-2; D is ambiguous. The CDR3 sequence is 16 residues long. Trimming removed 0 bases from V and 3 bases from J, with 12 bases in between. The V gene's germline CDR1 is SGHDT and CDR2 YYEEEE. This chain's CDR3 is CASSLALGRHTGELFF. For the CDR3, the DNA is TGTGCCAGCAGCTTGGCCTTGGGCCGTCACACCGGGGAGCTGTTTTTT.

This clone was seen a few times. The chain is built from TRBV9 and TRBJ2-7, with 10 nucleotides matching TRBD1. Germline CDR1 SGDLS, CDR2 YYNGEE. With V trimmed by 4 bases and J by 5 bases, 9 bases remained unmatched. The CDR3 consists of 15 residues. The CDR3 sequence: CASSPAGTGVHEQYF. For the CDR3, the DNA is TGTGCCAGCAGCCCAGCCGGGACAGGGGTCCACGAGCAGTACTTC.

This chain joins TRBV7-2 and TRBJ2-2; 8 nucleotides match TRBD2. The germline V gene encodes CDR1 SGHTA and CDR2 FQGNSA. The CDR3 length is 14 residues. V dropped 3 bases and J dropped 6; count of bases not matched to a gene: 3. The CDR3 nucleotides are TGTGCCAGCAGCTTGAGCGGGAGTTCCGGGGAGCTGTTTTTT. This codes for CASSLSGSSGELFF.

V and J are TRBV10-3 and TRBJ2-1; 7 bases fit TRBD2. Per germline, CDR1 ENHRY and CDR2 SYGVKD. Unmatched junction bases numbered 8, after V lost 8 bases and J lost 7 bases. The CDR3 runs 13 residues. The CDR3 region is CAIEAGIGNEQFF. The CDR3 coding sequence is TGTGCCATCGAAGCGGGAATCGGTAATGAGCAGTTCTTC.

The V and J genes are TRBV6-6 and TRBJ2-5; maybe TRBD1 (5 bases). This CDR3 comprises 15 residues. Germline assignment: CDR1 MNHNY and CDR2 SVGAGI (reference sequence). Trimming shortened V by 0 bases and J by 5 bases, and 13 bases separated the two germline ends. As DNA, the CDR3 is TGTGCCAGCAGTTACTCGGCAGGGCCTCGGGAGACCCAGTACTTC. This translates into CASSYSAGPRETQYF.

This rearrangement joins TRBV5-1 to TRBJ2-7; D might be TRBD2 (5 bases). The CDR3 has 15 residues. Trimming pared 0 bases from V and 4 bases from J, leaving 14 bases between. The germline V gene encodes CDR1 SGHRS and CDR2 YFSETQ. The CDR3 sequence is CASSLATVGSYEQYF. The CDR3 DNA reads TGCGCCAGCAGCTTGGCGACCGTAGGGAGTTACGAGCAGTACTTC.

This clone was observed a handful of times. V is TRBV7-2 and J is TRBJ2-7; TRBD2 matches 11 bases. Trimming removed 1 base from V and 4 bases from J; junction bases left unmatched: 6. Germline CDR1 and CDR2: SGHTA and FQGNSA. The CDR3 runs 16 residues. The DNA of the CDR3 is TGTGCCAGCAGCTTAGTTAGGGGGACTAGCGGTTACGAGCAGTACTTC. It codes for CASSLVRGTSGYEQYF.

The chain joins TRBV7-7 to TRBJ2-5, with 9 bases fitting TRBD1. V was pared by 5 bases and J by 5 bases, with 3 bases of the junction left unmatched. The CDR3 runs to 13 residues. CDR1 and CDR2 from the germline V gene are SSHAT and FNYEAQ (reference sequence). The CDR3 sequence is CASSGDRGETQYF. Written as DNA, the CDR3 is TGTGCCAGCAGCGGAGACAGGGGGGAGACCCAGTACTTC.

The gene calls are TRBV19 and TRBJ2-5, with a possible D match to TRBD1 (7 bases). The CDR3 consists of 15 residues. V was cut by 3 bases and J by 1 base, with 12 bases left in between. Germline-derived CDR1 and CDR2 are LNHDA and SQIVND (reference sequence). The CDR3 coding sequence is TGTGCCAGTAGTATCGGGGGACAGCTCCAAGAGACCCAGTACTTC. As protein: CASSIGGQLQETQYF.

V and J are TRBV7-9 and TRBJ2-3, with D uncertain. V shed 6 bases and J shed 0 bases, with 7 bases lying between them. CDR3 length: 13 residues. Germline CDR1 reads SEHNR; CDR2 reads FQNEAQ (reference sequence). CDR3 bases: TGTGCCAGCAGTATCGGGAGCACAGATACGCAGTATTTT. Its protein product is CASSIGSTDTQYF.

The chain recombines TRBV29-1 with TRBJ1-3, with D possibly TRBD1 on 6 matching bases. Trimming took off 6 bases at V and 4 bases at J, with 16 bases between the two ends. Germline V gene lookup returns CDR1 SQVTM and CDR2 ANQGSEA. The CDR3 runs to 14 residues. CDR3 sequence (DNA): TGCAGCGTCGAGGACAGTACCAAGGGAAACACCATATATTTT. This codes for CSVEDSTKGNTIYF.